The source of this T cell receptor beta chain is a study of blood T cell repertoires in COVID-19. Study at large: Sources were T cells, B-cell-depleted T cells, or PBMCs; the material itself was cDNA or gDNA.

Participants came from roughly 25 US areas, aged roughly 18 to 90 years. Participants reported their clinical history, and cohort assignment relied on those reports. In the source study's methods: Scientists estimated how many nucleated cells there were by amplifying reference gene primers. This table comes from immunoSEQ multiplex PCR, and its TCRdb copy is limited to in-frame clones, with some not included. The V and J calls and the clone size are those of that table, but D and trimming were determined from the DNA. Altogether 200,000 to 250,000 clones are present, roughly 83% being singletons, with the ten largest covering approximately 1.3%. J was trimmed by 10 bases and V by 4 bases; bases with no gene match: 10. The germline V gene has CDR1 SGHTA and CDR2 FQGNSA. CDR3 size: 14 residues.

The genes are TRBV7-2 and TRBJ2-4, with 7 bases lining up with TRBD1. Sequencing was done on a sample of PBMCs or T cells enriched from blood (not recorded which). The TCR was taken from a woman between 40 and 50 years old with acute COVID-19. In nucleotides, the CDR3 is TGTGCCAGCAGCTCCTACCCCGTGACAGGGATTCAGTACTTC. Translating gives CASSSYPVTGIQYF.